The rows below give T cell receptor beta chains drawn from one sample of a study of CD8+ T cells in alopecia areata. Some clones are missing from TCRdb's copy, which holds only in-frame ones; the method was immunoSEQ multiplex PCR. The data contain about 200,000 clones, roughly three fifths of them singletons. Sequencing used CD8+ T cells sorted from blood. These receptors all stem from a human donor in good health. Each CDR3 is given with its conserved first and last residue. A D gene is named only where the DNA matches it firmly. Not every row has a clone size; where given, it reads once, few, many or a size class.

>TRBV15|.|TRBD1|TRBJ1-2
TGTGCCACCAGCACTACCAGGACAGGTTCCAACTATGGCTACACCTTC
CATSTTRTGSNYGYTF
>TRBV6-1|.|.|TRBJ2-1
TGTGCCAGCAGTGAATGGCAGGGAACCTACAATGAGCAGTTCTTC
CASSEWQGTYNEQFF
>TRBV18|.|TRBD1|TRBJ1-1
TGTGCCACAAAGGGACAGGGGACTGAAGCTTTCTTT
CATKGQGTEAFF
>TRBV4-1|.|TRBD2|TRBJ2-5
TGCGCCAGCAGCCAAGGTGCCGGGGGGACTGAGACCCAGTACTTC
CASSQGAGGTETQYF
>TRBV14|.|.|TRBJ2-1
TGTGCCAGCAGCCAAGAGTCTTCCTACAATGAGCAGTTCTTC
CASSQESSYNEQFF
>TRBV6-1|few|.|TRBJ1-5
TGTGCCAGCACAGAACAGGGTAGTTACAATCAGCCCCAGCATTTT
CASTEQGSYNQPQHF
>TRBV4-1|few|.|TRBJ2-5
TGCGCCAGCAGCCCTAAGGGGGTGGAGGAGACCCAGTACTTC
CASSPKGVEETQYF
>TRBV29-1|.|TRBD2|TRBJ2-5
TGCAGCGTTGAGGGGGGGACGGATTTTGGGGAGACCCAGTACTTC
CSVEGGTDFGETQYF
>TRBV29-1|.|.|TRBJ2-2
TGCAGCGTTTGCCTAGCCGACACCGGGGAGCTGTTTTTT
CSVCLADTGELFF
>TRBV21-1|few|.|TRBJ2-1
TGTGCCAGCAGCAAAGATTTGGACCGGGGGAATGAGCAGTTCTTC
CASSKDLDRGNEQFF
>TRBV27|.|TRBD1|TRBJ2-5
TGTGCCACCAGGGACGGGACAGGGGGCAAGGAGACCCAGTACTTC
CATRDGTGGKETQYF
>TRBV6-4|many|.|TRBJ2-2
TGTGCCAGCAGTTCGGACGTCACCGGGGAGCTGTTTTTT
CASSSDVTGELFF
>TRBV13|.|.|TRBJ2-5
TGTGCCAGCAGCCCAGATCGACGGGCAGGCGGAGAGACCCAGTACTTC
CASSPDRRAGGETQYF
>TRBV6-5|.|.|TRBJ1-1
TGTGCCAGCAGTTACGGGGGAGTCACTGAAGCTTTCTTT
CASSYGGVTEAFF
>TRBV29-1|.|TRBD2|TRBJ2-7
TGCAGCGTGAATAGCGGGGATCAAGCCTACGAGCAGTACTTC
CSVNSGDQAYEQYF
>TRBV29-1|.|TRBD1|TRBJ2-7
TGCAGCGTTCGGACAGGAGACTCCTACGAGCAGTACTTC
CSVRTGDSYEQYF
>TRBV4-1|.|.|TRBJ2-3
TGCGCCAGCAGCCACCGGGACAGCGGGACGGCCACAGATACGCAGTATTTT
CASSHRDSGTATDTQYF
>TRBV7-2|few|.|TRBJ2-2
TGTGCCAGCAGCTTGGGACTCGGGAACACCGGGGAGCTGTTTTTT
CASSLGLGNTGELFF
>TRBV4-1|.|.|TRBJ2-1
TGCGCCAGCAGCCAAGACAGCGCCGTCGATGAGCAGTTCTTC
CASSQDSAVDEQFF
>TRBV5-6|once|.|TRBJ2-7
TGTGCCAGCAGCGTACAGGAGTGGCTCTACGAGCAGTACTTC
CASSVQEWLYEQYF
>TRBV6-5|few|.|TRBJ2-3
TGTGCCAGCAGTTACGGGCGGAGCACAGATACGCAGTATTTT
CASSYGRSTDTQYF
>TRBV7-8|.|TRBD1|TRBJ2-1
TGTGCCAGCAGCCAGACAGGGAATGAGCAGTTCTTC
CASSQTGNEQFF
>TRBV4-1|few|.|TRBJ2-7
TGCGCCAGCAGCCAAGTTCCAGACTACGAGCAGTACTTC
CASSQVPDYEQYF
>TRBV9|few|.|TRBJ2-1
TGTGCCAGCAGCGTAGGGGACAATGAGCAGTTCTTC
CASSVGDNEQFF
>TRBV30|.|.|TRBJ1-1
TGTGCCTGCGCCTTATCCCCTGAAGCTTTCTTT
CACALSPEAFF
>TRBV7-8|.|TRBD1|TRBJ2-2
TGTGCCAGCAGCGCGGACAGGGCAACCGGGGAGCTGTTTTTT
CASSADRATGELFF
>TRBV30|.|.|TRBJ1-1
TGTGCCTGGGTGGGGCACTCGAACACTGAAGCTTTCTTT
CAWVGHSNTEAFF
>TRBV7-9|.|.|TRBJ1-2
TGTGCCAGCAGCCCCGGGGGGCAGTATGGCTACACCTTC
CASSPGGQYGYTF
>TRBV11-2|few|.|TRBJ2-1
TGTGCCAGCAGCTTAGCGGCTGGGATTAGCTCCTACAATGAGCAGTTCTTC
CASSLAAGISSYNEQFF